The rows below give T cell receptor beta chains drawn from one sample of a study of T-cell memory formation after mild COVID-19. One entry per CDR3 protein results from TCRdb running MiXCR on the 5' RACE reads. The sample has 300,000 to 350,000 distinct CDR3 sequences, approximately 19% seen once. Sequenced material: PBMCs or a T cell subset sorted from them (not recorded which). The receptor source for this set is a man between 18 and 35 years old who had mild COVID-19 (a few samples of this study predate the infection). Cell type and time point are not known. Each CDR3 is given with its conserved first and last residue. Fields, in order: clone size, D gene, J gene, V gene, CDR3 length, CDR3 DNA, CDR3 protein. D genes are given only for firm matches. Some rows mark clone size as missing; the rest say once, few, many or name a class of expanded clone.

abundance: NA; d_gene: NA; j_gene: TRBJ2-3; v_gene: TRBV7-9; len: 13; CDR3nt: TGTGCCAGCAGTTCCACGGGCACAGATACGCAGTATTTT; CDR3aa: CASSSTGTDTQYF
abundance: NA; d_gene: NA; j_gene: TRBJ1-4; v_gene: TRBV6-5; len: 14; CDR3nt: TGTGCCAGCAGTTACGGCGGGGAGAATGAAAAACTGTTTTTT; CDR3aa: CASSYGGENEKLFF
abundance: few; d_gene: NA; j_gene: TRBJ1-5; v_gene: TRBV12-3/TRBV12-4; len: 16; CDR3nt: TGTGCCAGCAGCCCACCCGAGTTCGGAATGCGGTCGCCCCAGCATTTT; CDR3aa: CASSPPEFGMRSPQHF
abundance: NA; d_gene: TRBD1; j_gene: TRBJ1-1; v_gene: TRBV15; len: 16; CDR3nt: TGTGCCACCAGCAGAGGTTACAGGGGTCTGAACACTGAAGCTTTCTTT; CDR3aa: CATSRGYRGLNTEAFF
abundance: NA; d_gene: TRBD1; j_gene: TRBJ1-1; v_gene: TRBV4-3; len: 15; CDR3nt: TGCGCCAGCAGCCAATCCCGGACAGGGTGGGGTGAAGCTTTCTTT; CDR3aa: CASSQSRTGWGEAFF
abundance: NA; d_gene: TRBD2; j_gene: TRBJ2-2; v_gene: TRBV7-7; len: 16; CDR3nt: TGTGCCAGCAGCGCTACTAGCGGGGGCAACACCGGGGAGCTGTTTTTT; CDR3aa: CASSATSGGNTGELFF
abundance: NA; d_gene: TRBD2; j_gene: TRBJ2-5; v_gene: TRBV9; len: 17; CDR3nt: TGTGCCAGCAGCGCGTCCGGGACTAGCGGGGGGTACGGGACCCAGTACTTC; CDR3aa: CASSASGTSGGYGTQYF
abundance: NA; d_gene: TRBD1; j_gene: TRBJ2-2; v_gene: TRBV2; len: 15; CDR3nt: TGTGCCAGCCTACAGGGGAGCCATAACACCGGGGAGCTGTTTTTT; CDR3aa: CASLQGSHNTGELFF
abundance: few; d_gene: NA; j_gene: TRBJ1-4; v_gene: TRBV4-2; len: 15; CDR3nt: TGTGCCAGCAGCCAAGGTTCCGGGGGGAAGGAAAAACTGTTTTTT; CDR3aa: CASSQGSGGKEKLFF
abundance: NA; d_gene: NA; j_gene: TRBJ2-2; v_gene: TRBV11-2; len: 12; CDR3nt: TGTGCCAGCAGCTTAGTCGGGGAGGAGCTGTTTTTT; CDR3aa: CASSLVGEELFF
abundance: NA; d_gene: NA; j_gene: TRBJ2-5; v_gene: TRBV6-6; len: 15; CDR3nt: TGTGCCAGCAGTTACCCCGGCCTGACTAAGGAGACCCAGTACTTC; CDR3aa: CASSYPGLTKETQYF
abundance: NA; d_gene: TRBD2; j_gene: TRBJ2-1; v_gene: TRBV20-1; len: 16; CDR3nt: TGCAGTGCTGGACCTACTAGCGGGGGTTCCTACAATGAGCAGTTCTTC; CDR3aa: CSAGPTSGGSYNEQFF
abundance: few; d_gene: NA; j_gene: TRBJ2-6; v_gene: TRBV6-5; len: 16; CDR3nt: TGTGCCAGCAGTCTCCAGGGGTTCTCTGGGGCCAACGTCCTGACTTTC; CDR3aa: CASSLQGFSGANVLTF
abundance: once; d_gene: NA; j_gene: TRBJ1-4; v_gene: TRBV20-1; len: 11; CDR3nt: TGCAGTGGTGGGACTAATGAAAAACTGTTTTTT; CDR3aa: CSGGTNEKLFF
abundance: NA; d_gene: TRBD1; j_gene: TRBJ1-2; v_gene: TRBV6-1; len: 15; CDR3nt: TGTGCCAGCAGTACTACAGGGGTACGGATCTATGGCTACACCTTC; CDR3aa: CASSTTGVRIYGYTF
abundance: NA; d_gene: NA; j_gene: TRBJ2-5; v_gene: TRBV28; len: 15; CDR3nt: TGTGCCAGCAGTTACTTGGGACATAAGGAAGAGACCCAGTACTTC; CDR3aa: CASSYLGHKEETQYF
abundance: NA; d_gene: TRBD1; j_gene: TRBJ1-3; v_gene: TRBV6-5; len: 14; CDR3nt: TGTGCCAGCCTTGATCGGGACAGGGAAGACACCATATATTTT; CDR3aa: CASLDRDREDTIYF
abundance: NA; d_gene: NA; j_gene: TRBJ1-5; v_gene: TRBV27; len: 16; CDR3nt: TGTGCCAGCAGTTTAAAGGCACCCGTGAGGGGCCAGCCCCAGCATTTT; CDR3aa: CASSLKAPVRGQPQHF
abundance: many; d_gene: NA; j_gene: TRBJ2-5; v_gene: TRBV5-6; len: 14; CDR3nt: TGTGCCAGCAGCTTCGGCAGGGGATATGAGACCCAGTACTTC; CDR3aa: CASSFGRGYETQYF
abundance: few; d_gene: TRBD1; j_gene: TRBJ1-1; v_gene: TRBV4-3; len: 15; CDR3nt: TGCGCCAGCAGCCCGCGACAGGGGTTGGGCACTGAAGCTTTCTTT; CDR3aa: CASSPRQGLGTEAFF
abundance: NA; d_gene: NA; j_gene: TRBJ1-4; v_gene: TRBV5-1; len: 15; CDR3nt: TGCGCCAGCAGCGCCATTACAGGTTTGCGTGAAAAACTGTTTTTT; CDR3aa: CASSAITGLREKLFF
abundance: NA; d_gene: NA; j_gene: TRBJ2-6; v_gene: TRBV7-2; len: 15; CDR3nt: TGTGCCAGCAGCTTAGGGGGTACTGGGGCCAACGTCCTGACTTTC; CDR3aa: CASSLGGTGANVLTF
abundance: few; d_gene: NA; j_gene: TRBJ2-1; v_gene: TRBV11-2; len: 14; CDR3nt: TGTGCCAGCAGCTTAGATCAGGAGGGGAATAAGCAGTTCTTC; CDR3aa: CASSLDQEGNKQFF
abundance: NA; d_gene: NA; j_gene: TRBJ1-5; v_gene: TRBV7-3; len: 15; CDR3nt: TGTGCCAGCAGCTTATTACCCGGGGCCAATCAGCCCCAGCATTTT; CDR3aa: CASSLLPGANQPQHF
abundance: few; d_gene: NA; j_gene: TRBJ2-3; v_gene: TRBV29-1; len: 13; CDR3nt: TGCAGCGTACGGGGCGGCAAAGAAGATACGCAGTATTTT; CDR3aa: CSVRGGKEDTQYF
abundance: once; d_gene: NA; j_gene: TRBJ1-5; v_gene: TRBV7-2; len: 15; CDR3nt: TGTGCCAGCAGCCCCGGGATGGTACGCAATCAGCCCCAGCATTTT; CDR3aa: CASSPGMVRNQPQHF
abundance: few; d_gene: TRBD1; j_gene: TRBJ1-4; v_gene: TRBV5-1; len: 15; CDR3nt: TGCGCCAGCAGCTCCCGTGGACAGGGGAATGAAAAACTGTTTTTT; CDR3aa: CASSSRGQGNEKLFF
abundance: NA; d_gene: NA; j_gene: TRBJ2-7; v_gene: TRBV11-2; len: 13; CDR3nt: TGTGCCAGCAGCCCAGGACTGTCCTACGAGCAGTACTTC; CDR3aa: CASSPGLSYEQYF
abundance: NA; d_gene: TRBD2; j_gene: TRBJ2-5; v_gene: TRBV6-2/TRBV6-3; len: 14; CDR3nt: TGTGCCAGCAGCCCCACCCTAGCGGAAGAGACCCAGTACTTC; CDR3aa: CASSPTLAEETQYF
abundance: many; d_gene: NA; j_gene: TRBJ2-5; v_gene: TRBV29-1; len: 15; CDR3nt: TGCAGCGTTGGGGTAGGGGGGCCGTACCAAGAGACCCAGTACTTC; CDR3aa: CSVGVGGPYQETQYF
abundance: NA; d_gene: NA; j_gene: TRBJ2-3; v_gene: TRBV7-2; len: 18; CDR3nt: TGTGCCAGCAGCTTAGGGGCAGGACGGGGCGGTTGGTTGGATACGCAGTATTTT; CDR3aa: CASSLGAGRGGWLDTQYF
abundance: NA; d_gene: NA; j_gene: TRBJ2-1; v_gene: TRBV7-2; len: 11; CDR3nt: TGTGCCAGCAGCTTAAAAGGTGATGAGTTCTTC; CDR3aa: CASSLKGDEFF
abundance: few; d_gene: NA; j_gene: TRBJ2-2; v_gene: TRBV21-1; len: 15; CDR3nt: TGTGCCAGCAGCGCACCGACAGGGAGGACCGGGGAGCTGTTTTTT; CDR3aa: CASSAPTGRTGELFF
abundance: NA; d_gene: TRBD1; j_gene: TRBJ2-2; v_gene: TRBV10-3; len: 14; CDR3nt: TGTGCCATCAGTTTACAGGGGGCCACCGGGGAGCTGTTTTTT; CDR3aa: CAISLQGATGELFF
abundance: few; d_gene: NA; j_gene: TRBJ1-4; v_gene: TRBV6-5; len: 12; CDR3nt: TGTGCCAGCACGTCATCTAATGAAAAACTGTTTTTT; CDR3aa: CASTSSNEKLFF
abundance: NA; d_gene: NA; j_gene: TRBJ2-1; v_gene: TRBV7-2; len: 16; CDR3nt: TGTGCCAGCAGCTTAGCGGGCGGTCAGGCCAGAAATGAGCAGTTCTTC; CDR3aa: CASSLAGGQARNEQFF
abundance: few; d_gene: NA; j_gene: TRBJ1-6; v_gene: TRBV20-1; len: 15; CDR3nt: TGCAGTGCAGGGCGAATGGGACGAAGGAATTCACCCCTCCACTTT; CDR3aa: CSAGRMGRRNSPLHF
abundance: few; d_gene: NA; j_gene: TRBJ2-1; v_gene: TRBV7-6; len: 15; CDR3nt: TGTGCCAGCAGCCCACCTCCTGGGACCTACAATGAGCAGTTCTTC; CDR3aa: CASSPPPGTYNEQFF
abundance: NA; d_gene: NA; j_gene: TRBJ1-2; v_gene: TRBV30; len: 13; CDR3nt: TGTGCCTGGGGAGGAGGGCCCTTTAAGGGCTACACCTTC; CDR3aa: CAWGGGPFKGYTF
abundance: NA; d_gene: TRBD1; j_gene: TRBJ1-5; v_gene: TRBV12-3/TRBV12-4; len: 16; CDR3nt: TGTGCCAGCAGCCCTAACTCTGGGACAGGGTACCAGCCCCAGCATTTT; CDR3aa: CASSPNSGTGYQPQHF
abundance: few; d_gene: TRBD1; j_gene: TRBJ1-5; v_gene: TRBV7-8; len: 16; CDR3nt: TGTGCCAGCAGCCGGACAGGACCTCGAAGCAATCAGCCCCAGCATTTT; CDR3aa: CASSRTGPRSNQPQHF
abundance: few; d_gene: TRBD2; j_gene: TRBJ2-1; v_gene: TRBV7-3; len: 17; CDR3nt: TGTGCCAGCAGCTACGGCCTTAGCGGGGGGGCATACAATGAGCAGTTCTTC; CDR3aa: CASSYGLSGGAYNEQFF
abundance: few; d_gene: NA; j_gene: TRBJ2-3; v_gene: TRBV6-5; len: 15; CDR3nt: TGTGCCAGCAGCCCCAGGGGCGGTTGGACAGATACGCAGTATTTT; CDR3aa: CASSPRGGWTDTQYF
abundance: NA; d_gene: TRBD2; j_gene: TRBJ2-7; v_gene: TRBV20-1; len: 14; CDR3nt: TGCAGTGCTAGAGCGCCGGGGGGTTCCTACGAGCAGTACTTC; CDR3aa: CSARAPGGSYEQYF
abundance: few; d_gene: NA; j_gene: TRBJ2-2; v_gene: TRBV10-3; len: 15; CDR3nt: TGTGCCATCAGTGAGTCCAGGGGCGCCACCGGGGAGCTGTTTTTT; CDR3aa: CAISESRGATGELFF
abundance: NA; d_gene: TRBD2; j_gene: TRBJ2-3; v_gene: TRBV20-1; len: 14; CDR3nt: TGCAGTGCTAGTAAAAGCGGGGCGGCAAATACGCAGTATTTT; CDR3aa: CSASKSGAANTQYF
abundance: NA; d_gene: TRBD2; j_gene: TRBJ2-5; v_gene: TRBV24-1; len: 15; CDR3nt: TGTGCCACCAGTGATTTGTCGGGACTAGGAGAGACCCAGTACTTC; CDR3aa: CATSDLSGLGETQYF
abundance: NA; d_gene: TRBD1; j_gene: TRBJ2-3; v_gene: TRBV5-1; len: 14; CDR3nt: TGCGCCAGCAGTGGACAGGGGACCACAGATACGCAGTATTTT; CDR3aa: CASSGQGTTDTQYF
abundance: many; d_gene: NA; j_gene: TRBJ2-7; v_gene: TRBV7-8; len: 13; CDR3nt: TGTGCCAGCAGCTTACAGAGCTCCTACGAGCAGTACTTC; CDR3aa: CASSLQSSYEQYF
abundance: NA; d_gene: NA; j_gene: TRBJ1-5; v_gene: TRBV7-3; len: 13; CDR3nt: TGTGCCAGCAGCCCGAGTAGCAATCAGCCCCAGCATTTT; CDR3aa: CASSPSSNQPQHF
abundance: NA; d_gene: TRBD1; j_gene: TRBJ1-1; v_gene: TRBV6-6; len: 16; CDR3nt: TGTGCCAGCAGTTCGTACAGGGGGACCTCCCACACTGAAGCTTTCTTT; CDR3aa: CASSSYRGTSHTEAFF
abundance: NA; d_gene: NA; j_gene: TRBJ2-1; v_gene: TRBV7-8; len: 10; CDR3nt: TGTGCCAGCAGCTCCGATGAGCAGTTCTTC; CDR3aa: CASSSDEQFF
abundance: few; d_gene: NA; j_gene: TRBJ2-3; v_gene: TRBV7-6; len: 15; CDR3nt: TGTGCCAGCAGCTTACGGCAAGACAGCACAGATACGCAGTATTTT; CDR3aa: CASSLRQDSTDTQYF
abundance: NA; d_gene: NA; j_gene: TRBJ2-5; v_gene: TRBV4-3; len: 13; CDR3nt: TGCGCCAGCAGCCAAGATGTACGAGAGACCCAGTACTTC; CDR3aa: CASSQDVRETQYF
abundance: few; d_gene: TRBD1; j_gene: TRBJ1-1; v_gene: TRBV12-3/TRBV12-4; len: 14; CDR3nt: TGTGCCAGCAGACTCGACAGGGGAATAACTGAAGCTTTCTTT; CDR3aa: CASRLDRGITEAFF
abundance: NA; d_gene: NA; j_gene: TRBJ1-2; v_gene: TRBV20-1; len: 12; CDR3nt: TGCAGTGCTAACCGGGAAAACTATGGCTACACCTTC; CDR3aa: CSANRENYGYTF
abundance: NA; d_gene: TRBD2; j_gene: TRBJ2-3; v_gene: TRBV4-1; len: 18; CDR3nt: TGCGCCAGCAGCCGCGGGACTAGCGGGGGGGGTAGCACAGATACGCAGTATTTT; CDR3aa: CASSRGTSGGGSTDTQYF
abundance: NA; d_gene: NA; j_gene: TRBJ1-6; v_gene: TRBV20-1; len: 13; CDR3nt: TGCAGTGCTAGAAGCAGCGCCGATTCACCCCTCCACTTT; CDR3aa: CSARSSADSPLHF
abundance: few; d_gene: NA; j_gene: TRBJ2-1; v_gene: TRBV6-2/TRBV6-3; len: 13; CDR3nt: TGTGCCAGCAGCAGTCTCGCGGGCAATGAGCAGTTCTTC; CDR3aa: CASSSLAGNEQFF